This T cell receptor beta chain is drawn from a study of blood T cell repertoires in COVID-19. Study-level background: Some COVID-19 samples were acute and others convalescent; all came from the United States, Italy and Spain. PBMCs, B-cell-depleted T cells, or T cells provided the cDNA or gDNA that made up the material.

Authors' data handling: Nucleated cell counts were estimated from reference gene primer amplification. The assay was immunoSEQ multiplex PCR, and TCRdb's table has in-frame clones only and misses some. V, J and clone size derive from that table, while D and trimming were established from the DNA sequence. The sample holds 250,000 or so clones; approximately 90% are singletons and the top ten take roughly 2.5%. Those enrolled in Seattle joined during active infection and were followed longitudinally afterward. CDR1 and CDR2 from the germline V gene are MNHEY and SVGAGI. The CDR3 covers 14 residues. Comment on this clone: The germline gene is not matched at one end of the junction; a read error may be the cause.

The sample comprised peripheral blood. V is TRBV6-5 and J is TRBJ1-4; TRBD1 aligns across 8 bases. The TCR was taken from a man aged 25-40 years with COVID-19, enrolled during active disease. CDR3 coding DNA: TGTGCCAGCACCCCACGACAGGGGCCGCGTGTTTTCCATTGG. This codes for CASTPRQGPRVFHW.